This T cell receptor (beta chain) was sequenced in a study of cytomegalovirus exposure and HLA in healthy donors. The wider study: Among the approximately 400 genotyped donors, 70% to 85% were placed in the Caucasian-associated ancestry cluster.

Amplification used 60 Vbeta primers and 13 Jbeta primers. Using immunoSEQ multiplex PCR, the repertoire was profiled, and TCRdb retains in-frame clones only, with some absent. The sample contains 100,000 to 150,000 clones, around 72% of which appear only once. A remark on this clone: What it binds is not known.

General study findings and limits: Reports credit the classifier with highly specific, highly sensitive diagnosis of cytomegalovirus status.

The receptor comes from a woman younger than 30 in good health and CMV-seronegative. The specimen sequenced was PBMCs.

As DNA, the CDR3 is TGTGCCTGGAGTGTATTCTCGGGACAGGATCAGGGCTACACCTTC. It yields the protein CAWSVFSGQDQGYTF. The V gene is TRBV30, the J gene TRBJ1-2; 8 bases map to TRBD1. From germline, CDR1 is GTSNPN and CDR2 SVGIG (reference sequence). Losses at the gene ends were 0 bases for V and 8 bases for J; bases not matched to a gene: 11. This CDR3 region has 15 residues.